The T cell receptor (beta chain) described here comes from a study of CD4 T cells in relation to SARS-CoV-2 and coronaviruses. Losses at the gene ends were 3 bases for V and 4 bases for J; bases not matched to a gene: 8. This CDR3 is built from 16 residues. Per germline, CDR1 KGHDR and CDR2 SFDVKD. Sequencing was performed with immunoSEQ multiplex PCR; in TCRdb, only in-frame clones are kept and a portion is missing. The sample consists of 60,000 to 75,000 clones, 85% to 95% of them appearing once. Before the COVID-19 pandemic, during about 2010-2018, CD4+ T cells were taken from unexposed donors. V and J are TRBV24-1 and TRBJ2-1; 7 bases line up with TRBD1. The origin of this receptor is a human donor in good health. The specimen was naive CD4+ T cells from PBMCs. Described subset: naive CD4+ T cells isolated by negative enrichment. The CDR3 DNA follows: TGTGCCACCAGTGATCACCGACAGGGCGGGTACAATGAGCAGTTCTTC. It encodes CATSDHRQGGYNEQFF.